These T cell receptor beta chains were read from a single sample in a study of molecular identifiers for immune sequencing clone quantification. TCRdb passed the PCR reads through MiXCR, listing each CDR3 protein once. The sample shows approximately 90,000 distinct CDR3 sequences, around a fifth of them seen only once. The sequenced material came from naive CD8+ T cells from blood, with Jurkat cell RNA spiked in. These receptors were obtained from a human donor in good health. Some libraries in this study had Jurkat cell RNA spiked in. Each CDR3 is given without its conserved first and last residue. Clone size is given for some rows only: seen once, a few or many times, or a class if the clone is expanded.

>few|TRBV11-3
ASSPGATDTQY
>few|TRBV11-2
ASSSGTARAEAF
>few|TRBV2
ASREGTGNSNQPQH
>many|TRBV7-2
ASSLGQGDYNEQF
>.|TRBV5-4
ASSQGGDVYEQY
>few|TRBV12-3/TRBV12-4
ASRTTGGQDTGELF
>many|TRBV19
ASSPYAGGDYEQY
>many|TRBV7-8
ASSSGAGGRYNEQF
>many|TRBV6-2/TRBV6-3
ASSDNLAGELF
>.|TRBV6-2/TRBV6-3
ASSEPYSYSSYNEQS
>few|TRBV3-1
ASSQVPTGMVNTEAF
>many|TRBV28
ASSLLGQGTDTQY
>many|TRBV29-1
SVEGGLTGELF
>.|TRBV7-9
VSSSIPPGTGGFEQC
>few|TRBV6-5
ASSYSKAVWSGNEQF
>few|TRBV4-3
ASSQDRGGHEAF
>few|TRBV4-1
ASSQDAKGQGIRGSGNTIY
>.|TRBV7-8
ASSLTRTGVNEKLF
>many|TRBV7-9
ASSSGQTPYEQY
>.|TRBV6-1
ASVGRQGAYEQY
>many|TRBV27
ASSPGTVGKLF
>many|TRBV27
ASRSSGANVLT
>many|TRBV11-2
ASSSRQGTNTEAF